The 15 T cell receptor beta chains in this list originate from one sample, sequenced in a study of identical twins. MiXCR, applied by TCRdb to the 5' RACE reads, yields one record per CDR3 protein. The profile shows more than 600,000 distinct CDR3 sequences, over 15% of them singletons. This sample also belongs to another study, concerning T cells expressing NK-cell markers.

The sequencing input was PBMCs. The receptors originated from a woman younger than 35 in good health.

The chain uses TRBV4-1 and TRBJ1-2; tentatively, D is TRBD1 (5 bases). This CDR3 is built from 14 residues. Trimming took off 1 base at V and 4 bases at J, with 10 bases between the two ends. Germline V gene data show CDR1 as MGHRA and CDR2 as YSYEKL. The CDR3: CASSQGTRSYGYTF. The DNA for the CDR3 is TGCGCCAGCAGCCAAGGGACAAGGAGCTATGGCTACACCTTC.

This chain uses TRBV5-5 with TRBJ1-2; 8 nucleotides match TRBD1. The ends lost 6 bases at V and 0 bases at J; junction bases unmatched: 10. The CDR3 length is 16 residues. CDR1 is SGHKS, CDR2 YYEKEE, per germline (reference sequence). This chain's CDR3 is CASTLWTGKSNYGYTF. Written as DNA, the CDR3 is TGTGCCAGCACCCTATGGACAGGGAAATCTAACTATGGCTACACCTTC.

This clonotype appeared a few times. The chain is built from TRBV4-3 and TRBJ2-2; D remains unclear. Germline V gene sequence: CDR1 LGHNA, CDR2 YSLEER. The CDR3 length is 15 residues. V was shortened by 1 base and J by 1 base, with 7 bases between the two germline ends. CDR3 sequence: CASSQVLQNTGELFF. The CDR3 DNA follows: TGCGCCAGCAGCCAAGTTCTGCAGAACACCGGGGAGCTGTTTTTT.

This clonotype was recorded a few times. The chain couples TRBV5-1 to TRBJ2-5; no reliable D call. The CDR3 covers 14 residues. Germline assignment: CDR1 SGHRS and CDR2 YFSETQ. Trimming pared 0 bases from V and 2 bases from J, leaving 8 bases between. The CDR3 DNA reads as TGCGCCAGCAGCTTGGGTTCCGGGCAAGAGACCCAGTACTTC. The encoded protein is CASSLGSGQETQYF.

The CDR3 region has the DNA TGCAGCGCCGGGACAGGGCGGGATGGCTACACCTTC. Amino acid sequence: CSAGTGRDGYTF. This chain uses TRBV29-1 with TRBJ1-2, with 9 bases matching TRBD1. This CDR3 spans 12 amino acids. The trim removed 7 bases at V and 6 bases at J, leaving 6 bases unmatched. Germline CDR1 SQVTM, CDR2 ANQGSEA.

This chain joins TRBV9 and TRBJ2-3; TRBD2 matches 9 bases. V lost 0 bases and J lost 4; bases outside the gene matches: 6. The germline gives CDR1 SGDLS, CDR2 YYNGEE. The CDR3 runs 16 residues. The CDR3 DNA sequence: TGTGCCAGCAGCGTAGATGCGGGGGGGCAATCAGATACGCAGTATTTT. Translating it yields CASSVDAGGQSDTQYF.

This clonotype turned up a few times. Written as DNA, the CDR3 is TGTGCCAGCAGCCGAAGCTTCACCGGGGAGCTGTTTTTT. Encoded protein: CASSRSFTGELFF. The V gene is TRBV6-2 or TRBV6-3, the J gene TRBJ2-2; no clear D. This CDR3 spans 13 amino acids. Trimming shortened V by 6 bases and J by 4 bases, and 9 bases separated the two germline ends. Germline V gene sequence: CDR1 MNHEY, CDR2 SVGEGT.

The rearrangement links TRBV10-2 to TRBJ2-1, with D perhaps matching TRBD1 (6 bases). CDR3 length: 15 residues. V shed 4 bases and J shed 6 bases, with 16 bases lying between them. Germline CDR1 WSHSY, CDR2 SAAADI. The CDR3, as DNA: TGCGCCAGCAGTGTGGGACATACTGGGGTCAATGAGCAGTTCTTC. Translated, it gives CASSVGHTGVNEQFF.

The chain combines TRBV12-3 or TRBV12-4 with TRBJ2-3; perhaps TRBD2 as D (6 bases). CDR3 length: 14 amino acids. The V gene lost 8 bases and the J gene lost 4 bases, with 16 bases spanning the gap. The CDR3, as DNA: TGTGCCAGCTCGGGACTTTCTGAAGCAGATACGCAGTATTTT. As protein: CASSGLSEADTQYF.

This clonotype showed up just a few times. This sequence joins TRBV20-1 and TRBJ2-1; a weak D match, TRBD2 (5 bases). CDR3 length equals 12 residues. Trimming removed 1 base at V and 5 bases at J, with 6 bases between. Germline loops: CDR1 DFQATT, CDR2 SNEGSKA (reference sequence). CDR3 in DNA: TGCAGTGCTAGAGGGAGGCACAATGAGCAGTTCTTC. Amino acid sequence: CSARGRHNEQFF.

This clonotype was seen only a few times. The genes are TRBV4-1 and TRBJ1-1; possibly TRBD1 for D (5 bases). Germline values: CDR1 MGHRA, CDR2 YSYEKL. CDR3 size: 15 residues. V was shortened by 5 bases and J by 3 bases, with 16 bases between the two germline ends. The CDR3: CASSVSYWGHTEAFF. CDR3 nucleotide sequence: TGCGCCAGCAGCGTAAGTTATTGGGGCCACACTGAAGCTTTCTTT.

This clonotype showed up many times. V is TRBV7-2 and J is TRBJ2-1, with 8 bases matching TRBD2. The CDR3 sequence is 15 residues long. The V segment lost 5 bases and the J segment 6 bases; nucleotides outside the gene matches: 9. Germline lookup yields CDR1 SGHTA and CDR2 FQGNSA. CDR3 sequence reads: CASSQAGVGFNEQFF. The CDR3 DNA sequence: TGTGCCAGCAGCCAAGCGGGGGTAGGGTTCAATGAGCAGTTCTTC.

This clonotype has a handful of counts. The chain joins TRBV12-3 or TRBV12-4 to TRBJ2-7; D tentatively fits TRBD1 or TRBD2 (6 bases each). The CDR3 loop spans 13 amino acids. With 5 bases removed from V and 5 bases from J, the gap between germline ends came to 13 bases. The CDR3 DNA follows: TGTGCCAGCAGTGAGAACGGGGGCCACGAGCAGTACTTC. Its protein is CASSENGGHEQYF.

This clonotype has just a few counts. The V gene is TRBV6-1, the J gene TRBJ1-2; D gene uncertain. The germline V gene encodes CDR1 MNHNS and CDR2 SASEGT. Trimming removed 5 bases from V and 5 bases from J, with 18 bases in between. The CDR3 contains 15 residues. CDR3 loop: CASSITATEGYGYTF. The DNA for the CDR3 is TGTGCCAGCAGTATAACAGCCACCGAAGGGTATGGCTACACCTTC.

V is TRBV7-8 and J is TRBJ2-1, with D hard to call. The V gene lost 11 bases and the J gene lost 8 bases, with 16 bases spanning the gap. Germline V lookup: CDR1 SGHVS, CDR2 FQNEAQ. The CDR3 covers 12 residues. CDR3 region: CAPQERMDEQFF. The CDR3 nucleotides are TGTGCCCCCCAAGAGAGGATGGATGAGCAGTTCTTC.